This TCR beta chain is from a study of shared clonotypes between healthy human individuals. Method: immunoSEQ multiplex PCR; TCRdb's copy keeps in-frame clones and lacks some. The table includes about 680,000 clones, under 95% detected once. Broader study findings: Clonotypes that were shared across a handful of donors made up about 5.1% of naive CD4 clonotypes.

The naive CD8 population came from CD45RO-negative cells selected for CCR7, without terminally differentiated effector memory CD45RA+ cells. CDR1 is SEHNR and CDR2 is FQNEAQ in the germline V gene (reference sequence). V was pared by 5 bases and J by 6 bases, with 14 bases between. The CDR3 consists of 13 residues. About this clone: What it binds is not known.

This TCR derives from a man younger than 40 in good health. This chain joins TRBV7-9 and TRBJ2-7; D is ambiguous. The specimen was naive CD8+ T cells sorted from blood. CDR3 amino acids: CASSPEQSSEQYF. The CDR3 DNA reads as TGTGCCAGCAGCCCGGAGCAAAGCTCCGAGCAGTACTTC.